Each of the 21 T cell receptor beta chains below was sequenced from the same sample in a study of low-dose radiotherapy and immunotherapy resistance in tumors. Noted time point: before trial treatment. Primers targeting TRAV and TRBV primed first-strand cDNA, covering alpha and beta chains. A constant-region primer paired with the V-primer adapter amplified TCRs over about 19 PCR cycles. MiXCR, run by TCRdb on the reads, gives a single entry per CDR3 protein. The table has roughly 36,000 distinct CDR3 sequences, roughly 31% seen once. The sequencing here drew on PBMCs, taken before treatment. These receptors came from a male donor with gallbladder cancer.

This clonotype was detected once. The CDR3 coding sequence is TGCGCCAGCAGCCAGACCGGGACACTCTCGGGAGAGCAGTACTTC. Translation: CASSQTGTLSGEQYF. The chain couples TRBV4-3 to TRBJ2-7, with a tentative D call TRBD1 (6 bases). Germline V CDR1 and CDR2: LGHNA, YSLEER. V was cut by 3 bases and J by 7 bases, with 19 bases left in between. This CDR3 has 15 amino acids.

This chain connects TRBV20-1 to TRBJ1-4, with D maybe TRBD1 (5 bases). The CDR3 runs 14 residues. The V gene's germline CDR1 is DFQATT and CDR2 SNEGSKA (reference sequence). Trimming took 0 bases from V and 8 from J, leaving 13 bases between them. The CDR3 here is CSARDNREGEKLFF. The CDR3 nucleotides read TGCAGTGCTAGAGATAACCGGGAGGGGGAAAAACTGTTTTTT.

This clonotype was detected ten times or more. This chain connects TRBV5-1 to TRBJ2-1; no firm D call. The CDR3 loop spans 15 amino acids. Germline V gene lookup returns CDR1 SGHRS and CDR2 YFSETQ. The germline V and J ends were trimmed by 1 base and 5 bases, with 13 bases remaining between them. The CDR3 sequence is CASSLPIPTNNEQFF. The CDR3 nucleotides read TGCGCCAGCAGCTTGCCGATCCCAACAAACAATGAGCAGTTCTTC.

In regard to this clonotype: The likely explanation is a read error, given a far larger clone one base away. The CDR3 sequence is CASSLAGTGVYNEQYF. CDR3 coding DNA: TGTGCCAGCAGCTTAGCTGGGACAGGGGTCTACAATGAGCAGTACTTC. This chain joins TRBV11-1 and TRBJ2-7; 10 bases line up with TRBD1. CDR1 SGHAT and CDR2 FQDESV come from the germline V gene (reference sequence). The V gene end was trimmed by 0 bases and the J gene end by 7 bases; junction bases not matched to a gene: 9. This CDR3 is 16 amino acids long.

With respect to this clonotype: A far larger clone is one base from this, pointing to a likely read error. In DNA form, the CDR3 reads TGCAGTGGAACTAGCGGCTCCTACAATGAGCAGTACTTC. Encoded protein: CSGTSGSYNEQYF. V is TRBV20-1 and J is TRBJ2-4; TRBD2 matches 8 bases. The CDR3 spans 13 residues. The germline V gene encodes CDR1 DFQATT and CDR2 SNEGSKA (reference sequence). The trim removed 7 bases at V and 13 bases at J, leaving 15 bases unmatched.

J is TRBJ2-3 and V is TRBV5-6; TRBD1 is a possible D gene (5 bases). Germline V gene lookup returns CDR1 SGHDT and CDR2 YYEEEE. The CDR3 loop spans 14 amino acids. Trimming pared 4 bases from V and 1 base from J, leaving 10 bases between. The CDR3 nucleotides read TGTGCCAGCAGCCTCCCGACAGGCACAGATACGCAGTATTTT. Translation: CASSLPTGTDTQYF.

Ten or more counts support this clonotype. The chain has TRBV2 and TRBJ2-7; TRBD1 is a possible D gene (5 bases). Trimming stripped 0 bases from V and 5 bases from J, with 14 bases between. Per germline, CDR1 SNHLY and CDR2 FYNNEI. The CDR3 sequence is 15 residues long. This CDR3 reads CASSEALRVGDEQYF. The DNA of the CDR3 is TGTGCCAGCAGTGAAGCGCTTCGGGTAGGGGACGAGCAGTACTTC.

This clonotype was counted at least ten times. The V gene is TRBV5-1, the J gene TRBJ2-5, with a weak D call TRBD2 (5 bases). Germline loops: CDR1 SGHRS, CDR2 YFSETQ. V dropped 0 bases and J dropped 4 bases, with 13 bases sitting between them. The CDR3 runs 15 residues. The CDR3 bases are TGCGCCAGCAGCTTGGATGTGGGAGCAGGAGAGACCCAGTACTTC. It translates to CASSLDVGAGETQYF.

Many counts were recorded for this clonotype. The DNA of the CDR3 is TGCGCCAGCAGCCCGGGCGGGACTCCTTCCTACAATGAGCAGTTCTTC. Amino acid sequence: CASSPGGTPSYNEQFF. The rearrangement uses TRBV23-1 and TRBJ2-1; TRBD2 is a possible D gene (6 bases). TRBV23-1 is assigned to the ORF class and has an uncertain function. This CDR3 is built from 16 residues. V was clipped by 6 bases and J by 1 base, with 16 bases between them.

About this clonotype: This likely came from a read error, as a far larger clone is one base away. CDR3 nucleotide sequence: TGTGCCAGCAACCGGGACAGGGGATCCTACGAGCAGTTCTTC. Amino acids: CASNRDRGSYEQFF. J is TRBJ2-1 and V is TRBV7-9, with 10 bases matching TRBD1. V shed 7 bases and J 10 bases; nucleotides not matched to a gene: 10. Germline loops: CDR1 SEHNR, CDR2 FQNEAQ (reference sequence). The CDR3 spans 14 residues.

Of note for this clonotype: With a far larger clone one base away, a read error is the likely cause. V and J are TRBV12-3 or TRBV12-4 and TRBJ2-3; no firm D call. V lost 5 bases and J 0 bases, leaving 3 bases between the germline ends. CDR3 length equals 12 residues. The CDR3 DNA reads TGTGCCAGCAGTATAAGCACAGATACGCAGTATTTT. It yields the protein CASSISTDTQYF.

This clonotype was found a few times. The rearrangement links TRBV5-4 to TRBJ2-3; no clear D. The germline V gene has CDR1 SGHNT and CDR2 YYREEE (reference sequence). The CDR3 runs to 17 residues. V was shortened by 4 bases and J by 0 bases, with 18 bases between the two germline ends. CDR3 loop: CASSPQTITRSTDTQYF. The CDR3 DNA reads as TGTGCCAGCAGCCCTCAAACGATTACACGAAGCACAGATACGCAGTATTTT.

The J gene is TRBJ1-6, the V gene TRBV20-1, with 7 bases aligning to TRBD1. The CDR3 is made up of 12 amino acids. The V segment lost 4 bases and the J segment 7 bases; nucleotides outside the gene matches: 1. Germline CDR1 DFQATT, CDR2 SNEGSKA (reference sequence). This CDR3 reads CSATDRNSPLHF. CDR3 in DNA: TGCAGTGCTACGGACAGGAATTCACCCCTCCACTTT.

This clonotype was seen many times. The J gene is TRBJ2-3, the V gene TRBV2, with TRBD2 matching 14 bases. Germline-derived CDR1 and CDR2 are SNHLY and FYNNEI. The CDR3 runs 16 residues. The V and J ends lost 6 bases and 6 bases, in that order; junction bases with no gene match: 8. The CDR3, as DNA: TGTGCCAGCAGGAGACTAGCGGGAGGGCCCAGGGATACGCAGTATTTT. It encodes CASRRLAGGPRDTQYF. Full variable domain (rest looked up from reference TRBV2 and TRBJ2-3): EPEVTQTPSHQVTQMGQEVILRCVPISNHLYFYWYRQILGQKVEFLVSFYNNEISEKSEIFDDQFSVERPDGSNFTLKIRSTKLEDSAMYFCASRRLAGGPRDTQYFGPGTRLTVL.

This clonotype showed up many times. This rearrangement joins TRBV18 to TRBJ2-7; 8 bases match TRBD1. The germline gives CDR1 KGHSH, CDR2 LQKENI. CDR3 size: 15 residues. The ends lost 3 bases at V and 6 bases at J; junction bases unmatched: 10. For the CDR3, the DNA is TGTGCCAGCTCACCCGGGACAGGAGTTCAGGGCGAGCAGTACTTC. This codes for CASSPGTGVQGEQYF.

Judged by abundance, this clonotype is medium-sized. This rearrangement joins TRBV28 to TRBJ2-1; no clear D gene. CDR3 length: 12 residues. In germline, CDR1 is MDHEN, CDR2 SYDVKM. The germline V and J ends were trimmed by 5 bases and 9 bases, with 11 bases remaining between them. The CDR3, as DNA: TGTGCCAGCAGTCCGGCGTTAGTTGAGCAGTTCTTC. It is translated as CASSPALVEQFF.

In its sample, this clonotype was seen once. A far larger clone lies a single base away; this is likely a read error. This chain joins TRBV5-3 and TRBJ1-2, with 7 nucleotides matching TRBD1. TRBV5-3 is recorded as an ORF, its role being uncertain. The CDR3 contains 19 residues. The CDR3 bases are TGTGCCAGCAGCTCCACTCCCGGGATAGGGGGCCTTACGATCTATGGCTACACCTTC. Amino acid sequence: CASSSTPGIGGLTIYGYTF.

The table lists this clonotype with many counts. The chain has TRBV2 and TRBJ2-5; the D gene is possibly TRBD2 (6 bases). Looked up from germline, CDR1 is SNHLY and CDR2 is FYNNEI. The CDR3 length is 14 residues. V lost 6 bases to trimming and J lost 1 base, with 12 bases between them. The CDR3 sequence is CASSRDSGQETQYF. The CDR3 nucleotides read TGTGCCAGCAGCCGGGACTCGGGCCAAGAGACCCAGTACTTC. The whole variable domain, filled in from reference TRBV2 and TRBJ2-5, reads EPEVTQTPSHQVTQMGQEVILRCVPISNHLYFYWYRQILGQKVEFLVSFYNNEISEKSEIFDDQFSVERPDGSNFTLKIRSTKLEDSAMYFCASSRDSGQETQYFGPGTRLLVL.

This clonotype was detected only once. For the CDR3, the DNA is TGTGCCAGCAGCCAAAGTAGCAATCAGCCCCAGCATTTT. Amino acid sequence: CASSQSSNQPQHF. V and J are TRBV12-3 or TRBV12-4 and TRBJ1-5; the D is unclear. V lost 6 bases and J lost 0, with 6 bases in between. CDR3 length equals 13 residues.

Ten or more counts support this clonotype. This chain connects TRBV18 to TRBJ2-3; 8 nucleotides agree with TRBD2. V shed 1 base and J 4 bases; nucleotides not matched to a gene: 4. CDR1 is KGHSH, CDR2 LQKENI, per germline. The CDR3 covers 15 residues. The CDR3 protein is CASSPLAGSSDTQYF. CDR3 nucleotides: TGTGCCAGCTCACCACTAGCGGGGTCGTCAGATACGCAGTATTTT.

The V and J genes are TRBV5-5 and TRBJ1-2, with 10 bases that match TRBD1. The CDR3 spans 14 residues. The V gene end was trimmed by 5 bases and the J gene end by 2 bases; junction bases not matched to a gene: 3. CDR1 is SGHKS, CDR2 YYEKEE, per germline (reference sequence). CDR3 sequence (DNA): TGTGCCAGCAGAAGACAGGGGGCGAACTATGGCTACACCTTC. As protein: CASRRQGANYGYTF.